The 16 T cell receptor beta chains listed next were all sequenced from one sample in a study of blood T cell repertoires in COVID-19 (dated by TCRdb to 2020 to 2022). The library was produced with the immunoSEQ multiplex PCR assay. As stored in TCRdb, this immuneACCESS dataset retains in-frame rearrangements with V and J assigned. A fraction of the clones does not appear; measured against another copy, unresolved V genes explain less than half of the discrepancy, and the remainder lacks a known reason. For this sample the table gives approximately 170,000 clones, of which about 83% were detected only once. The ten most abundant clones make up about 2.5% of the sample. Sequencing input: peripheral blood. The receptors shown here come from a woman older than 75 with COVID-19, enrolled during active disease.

CDR3: CASRTGGNTEAFF. DNA of the CDR3: TGCGCCAGCCGGACAGGGGGGAACACTGAAGCTTTCTTT. The rearrangement links TRBV5-1 to TRBJ1-1; 10 bases match TRBD1. CDR3 size: 13 residues. V lost 7 bases, J lost 1 base, and 1 base stayed unmatched. The germline V gene has CDR1 SGHRS and CDR2 YFSETQ.

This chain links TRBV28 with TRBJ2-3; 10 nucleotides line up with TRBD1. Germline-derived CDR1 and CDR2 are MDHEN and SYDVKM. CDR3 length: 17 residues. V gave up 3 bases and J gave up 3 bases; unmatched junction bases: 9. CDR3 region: CASSFPTGGADTDTQYF. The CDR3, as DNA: TGTGCCAGCAGTTTCCCGACAGGGGGCGCCGATACAGATACGCAGTATTTT.

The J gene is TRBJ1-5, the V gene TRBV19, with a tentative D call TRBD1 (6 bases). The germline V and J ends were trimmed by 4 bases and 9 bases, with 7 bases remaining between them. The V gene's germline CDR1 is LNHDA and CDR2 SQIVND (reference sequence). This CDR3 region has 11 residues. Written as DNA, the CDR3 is TGTGCCAGTAGTAGCAGGGGGCCCCAGCATTTT. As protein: CASSSRGPQHF.

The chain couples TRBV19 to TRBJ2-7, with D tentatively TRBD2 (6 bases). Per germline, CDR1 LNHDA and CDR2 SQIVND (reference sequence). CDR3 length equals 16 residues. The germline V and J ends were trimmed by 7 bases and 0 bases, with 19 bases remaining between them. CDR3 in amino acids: CASNGTVDIASYEQYF. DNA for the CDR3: TGTGCCAGTAATGGGACTGTTGACATCGCCTCCTACGAGCAGTACTTC. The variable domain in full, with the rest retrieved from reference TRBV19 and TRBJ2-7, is DGGITQSPKYLFRKEGQNVTLSCEQNLNHDAMYWYRQDPGQGLRLIYYSQIVNDFQKGDIAEGYSVSREKKESFPLTVTSAQKNPTAFYLCASNGTVDIASYEQYFGPGTRLTVT.

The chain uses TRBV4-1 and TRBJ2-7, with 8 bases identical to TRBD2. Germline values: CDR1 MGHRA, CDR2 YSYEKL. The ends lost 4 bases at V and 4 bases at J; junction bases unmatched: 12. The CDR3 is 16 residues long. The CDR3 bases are TGCGCCAGCAGCCCGGGGAGGGGTAGCGGGAAATACGAGCAGTACTTC. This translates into CASSPGRGSGKYEQYF.

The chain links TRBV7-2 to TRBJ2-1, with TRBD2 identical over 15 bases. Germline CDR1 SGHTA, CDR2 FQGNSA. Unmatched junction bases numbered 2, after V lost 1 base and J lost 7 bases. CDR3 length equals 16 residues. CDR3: CASSLVGTSGRNEQFF. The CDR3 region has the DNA TGTGCCAGCAGCTTAGTCGGGACTAGCGGGAGGAATGAGCAGTTCTTC.

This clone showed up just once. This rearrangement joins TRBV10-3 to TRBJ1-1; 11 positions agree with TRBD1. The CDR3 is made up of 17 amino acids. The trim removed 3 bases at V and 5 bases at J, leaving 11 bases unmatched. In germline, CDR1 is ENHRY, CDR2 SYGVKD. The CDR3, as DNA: TGTGCCATCAGTGATTTTCGGGACAGGGGGTTGGGGACTGAAGCTTTCTTT. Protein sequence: CAISDFRDRGLGTEAFF.

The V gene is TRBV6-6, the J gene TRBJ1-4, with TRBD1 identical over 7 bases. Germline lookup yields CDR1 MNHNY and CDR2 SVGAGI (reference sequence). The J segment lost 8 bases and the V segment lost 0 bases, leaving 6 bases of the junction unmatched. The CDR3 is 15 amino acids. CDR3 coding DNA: TGTGCCAGCAGTTACTCGAAGGGGGCAGGGGAAAAACTGTTTTTT. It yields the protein CASSYSKGAGEKLFF.

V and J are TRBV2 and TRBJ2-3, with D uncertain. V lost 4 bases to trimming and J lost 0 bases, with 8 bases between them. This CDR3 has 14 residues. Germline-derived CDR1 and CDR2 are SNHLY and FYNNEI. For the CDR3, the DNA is TGTGCCAGCAGTGTCATAGTTAGCACAGATACGCAGTATTTT. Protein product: CASSVIVSTDTQYF.

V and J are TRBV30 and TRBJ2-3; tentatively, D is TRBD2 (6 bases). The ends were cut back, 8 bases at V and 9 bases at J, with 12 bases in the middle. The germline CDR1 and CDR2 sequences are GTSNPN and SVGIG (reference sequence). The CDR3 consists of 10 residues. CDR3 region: CAANGLTQYF. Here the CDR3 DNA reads TGTGCCGCCAACGGACTAACGCAGTATTTT.

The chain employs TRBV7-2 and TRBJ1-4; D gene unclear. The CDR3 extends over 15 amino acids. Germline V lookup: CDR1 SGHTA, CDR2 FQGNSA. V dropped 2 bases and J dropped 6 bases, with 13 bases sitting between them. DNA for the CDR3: TGTGCCAGCAGCTTAATGGGAGGGTCGCATGAAAAACTGTTTTTT. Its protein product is CASSLMGGSHEKLFF.

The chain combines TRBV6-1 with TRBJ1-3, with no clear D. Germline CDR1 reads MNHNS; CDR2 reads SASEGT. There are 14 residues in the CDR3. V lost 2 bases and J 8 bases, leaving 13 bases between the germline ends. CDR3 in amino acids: CASSEPSLLYTIYF. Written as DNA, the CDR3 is TGTGCCAGCAGTGAACCCTCCCTCCTGTACACCATATATTTT.

The CDR3 is CASSRGETGAGSGNTIYF. CDR3 coding DNA: TGTGCCAGCAGCCGGGGGGAAACAGGGGCTGGCTCTGGAAACACCATATATTTT. This chain connects TRBV4-2 to TRBJ1-3; 7 nucleotides agree with TRBD1. The CDR3 is made up of 18 amino acids. The junction had 12 bases not matched to a gene; V was cut back by 4 bases and J by 0 bases. Germline-derived CDR1 and CDR2 are LGHNA and YNFKEQ.

In DNA form, the CDR3 reads TGCGCCAGCAGCTTGGCCGTGGCAGGGTTAGAGACCCAGTACTTC. This sequence encodes CASSLAVAGLETQYF. This chain connects TRBV5-1 to TRBJ2-5; a weak D match, TRBD1 (5 bases). From germline, CDR1 is SGHRS and CDR2 YFSETQ. The CDR3 is 15 residues long. V lost 0 bases and J lost 4, with 13 bases in between.

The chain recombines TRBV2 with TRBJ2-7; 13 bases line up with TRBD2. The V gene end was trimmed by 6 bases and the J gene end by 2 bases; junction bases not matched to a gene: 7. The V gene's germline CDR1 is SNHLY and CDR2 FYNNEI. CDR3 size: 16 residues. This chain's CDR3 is CASRKGLAGVTYEQYF. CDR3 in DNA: TGTGCCAGCAGAAAAGGACTAGCGGGGGTAACCTACGAGCAGTACTTC.

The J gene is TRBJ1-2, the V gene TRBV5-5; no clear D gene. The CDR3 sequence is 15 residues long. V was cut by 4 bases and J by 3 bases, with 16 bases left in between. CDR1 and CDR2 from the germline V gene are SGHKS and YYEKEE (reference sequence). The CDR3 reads CASSLRPTADYGYTF. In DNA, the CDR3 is TGTGCCAGCAGCCTGCGACCCACGGCGGACTATGGCTACACCTTC.